The count of the clone carrying this T cell receptor (beta chain) is one. Antigen: not known. TCRdb's table, derived via immunoSEQ multiplex PCR, lists solely in-frame clones and lacks some. The sample shows 85,000 to 130,000 clones, 93% of them seen only once. CDR1 SQVTM and CDR2 ANQGSEA come from the germline V gene. The length of the CDR3 is 13 residues. Deletions cut 1 base from V and 6 bases from J, with 10 bases between. The data are from a study of T cell responses to AZD1222 COVID-19 vaccine. As for the study in general: Analysis merged second doses at about 4 or about 12 weeks.

Overall study results and limits: Nearly half of spike-specific TCRs reportedly go after variant regions that carry no mutations. Just six AZD1222 recipients were seropositive at baseline.

This sequence joins TRBV29-1 and TRBJ1-5; D gene unclear. Here the sequenced sample was peripheral blood, taken on day 0 of AZD1222 vaccination. The origin of this receptor is an adult in good health. As DNA, the CDR3 is TGCAGCGTTGAAGTATCACGTGGTCAGCCCCAGCATTTT. Translated, it gives CSVEVSRGQPQHF.